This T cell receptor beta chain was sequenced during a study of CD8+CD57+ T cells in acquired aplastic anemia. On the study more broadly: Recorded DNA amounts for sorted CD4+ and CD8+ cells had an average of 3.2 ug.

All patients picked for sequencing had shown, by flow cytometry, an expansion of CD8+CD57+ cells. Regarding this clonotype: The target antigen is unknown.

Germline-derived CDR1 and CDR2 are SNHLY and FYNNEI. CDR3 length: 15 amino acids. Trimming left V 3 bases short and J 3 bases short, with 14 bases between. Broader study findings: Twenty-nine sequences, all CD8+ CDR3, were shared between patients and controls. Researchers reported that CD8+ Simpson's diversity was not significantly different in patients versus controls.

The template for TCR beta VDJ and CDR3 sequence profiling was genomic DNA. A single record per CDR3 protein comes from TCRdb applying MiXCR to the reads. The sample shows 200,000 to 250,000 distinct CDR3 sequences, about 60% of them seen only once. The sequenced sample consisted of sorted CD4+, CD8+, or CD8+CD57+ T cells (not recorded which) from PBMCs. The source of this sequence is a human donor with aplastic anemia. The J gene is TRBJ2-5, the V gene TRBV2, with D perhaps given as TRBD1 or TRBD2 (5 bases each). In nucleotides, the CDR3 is TGTGCCAGCAGTGAGGGGACGGCCAGGGAAGAGACCCAGTACTTC. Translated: CASSEGTAREETQYF.